This T cell receptor beta chain was identified in a study of T cells expressing NK-cell markers. In the study overall: One of the eight sequenced donors was seronegative, whereas the other seven were HCMV-seropositive.

CDR3 length: 15 residues. The germline CDR1 and CDR2 sequences are DFQATT and SNEGSKA (reference sequence). With the 5' RACE reads reprocessed, TCRdb shows one record per CDR3 protein and no DNA. The sample's table shows 300,000 or so distinct CDR3 sequences. This clonotype was sampled from a woman between 18 and 69 years old in good health. Sequenced sample: blood T cells: a sorted CD56 or NKG2C T cell subset, CD4+ or CD8+ T cells, or bulk PBMC T cells (not recorded which). The rearrangement links TRBV20-1 to TRBJ2-1; TCRdb designates TRBD1, a call that cannot be tested without DNA. The CDR3 reads CSASSVGTGLGEQFF.